A selection of T cell receptor beta chains follows, all from one sample in a study of blood T cell repertoires in COVID-19. The repertoire was sequenced with immunoSEQ multiplex PCR; TCRdb's copy has only in-frame clones and lacks some. The sample lists 100,000 to 150,000 clones, approximately 88% occurring once. Material for sequencing was peripheral blood. The source of these receptors is a man between 50 and 59 years old with acute or convalescent COVID-19. CDR3s leave out the opening cysteine and the closing phenylalanine or tryptophan.

v_call	j_call	cdr3_aa
TRBV5-1	TRBJ2-3	ASSLGLARTDTQY
TRBV5-1	TRBJ2-2	ASSSRTSDPGELF
TRBV2	TRBJ1-5	ASSEDGLGNQPQH
TRBV29-1	TRBJ1-2	SVEDSPPGYGYT
TRBV27	TRBJ1-1	ASSLQGWGPEAF
TRBV4-1	TRBJ2-4	ASSQGRQAKNIQY
TRBV27	TRBJ2-5	ASSAEGTQY
TRBV10-3	TRBJ2-5	ASGTSGQETQY
TRBV19	TRBJ2-3	ASSIASRSTDTQY
TRBV13	TRBJ2-6	ASSLDRGRPGANVLT
TRBV27	TRBJ1-6	ASAGREVRSPLH
TRBV6-5	TRBJ2-7	ASSYSGRGPYEQY
TRBV19	TRBJ1-2	ASNPLTGPYGYT
TRBV5-1	TRBJ1-6	ASSLEQTRGSPLH
TRBV10-3	TRBJ1-6	AINWTEPNSPLH
TRBV28	TRBJ1-5	ASSRGKYSNQPQH
TRBV2	TRBJ2-3	ASSPQRTSGSSRRDTQY
TRBV28	TRBJ2-1	ASSLTAGINEQF
TRBV4-1	TRBJ1-5	ASSQDEWAGRPQH
TRBV5-5	TRBJ1-3	ASSLDGGDGNTIY
TRBV5-1	TRBJ1-5	ASSPVGGGNQPQH
TRBV6-1	TRBJ1-5	ASSESGGTGWGQPQH
TRBV5-6	TRBJ2-3	ASSGGRGGRGTQY
TRBV4-1	TRBJ2-3	ASSLRTTSGGPTDTQY
TRBV5-4	TRBJ1-2	ASSLARTGAFGYT
TRBV2	TRBJ2-1	ASISSGRRNEQF
TRBV5-1	TRBJ2-1	ASSPPTGYYNEQF
TRBV4-2	TRBJ2-1	ASSHGAGTSGGDEQF
TRBV2	TRBJ2-7	ASKMDRGNEQY
TRBV2	TRBJ2-3	ASRTGGGDTQY
TRBV12-5	TRBJ1-3	ASASEGNTIY
TRBV9	TRBJ2-7	ASSVGVRDYEQY
TRBV12-5	TRBJ1-1	ASGPDRVSTEAF
TRBV12-3/TRBV12-4	TRBJ1-2	ASSLGGGYT
TRBV10-2	TRBJ1-1	ASITTGDWTEAF
TRBV5-1	TRBJ1-4	ASSLSGLEKLF
TRBV27	TRBJ2-7	ASTWGGTGEQY
TRBV2	TRBJ2-2	ASSGPTGELF
TRBV23-1	TRBJ1-1	ASSPGQDGAF
TRBV19	TRBJ2-7	ASRPGLESSYEQY
TRBV6-5	TRBJ1-4	ASSSGTGDEKLF
TRBV7-9	TRBJ1-2	ASSTTGDAGYT
TRBV5-1	TRBJ1-2	ASSPTGQPYYGYT
TRBV10-2	TRBJ2-7	ASSIYRDSSYEQY
TRBV29-1	TRBJ1-2	SVRLAGWQGIREGYT
TRBV28	TRBJ1-1	ASSSGQANTEAF
TRBV11-2	TRBJ1-1	ASSFSTNTEAF
TRBV7-2	TRBJ2-7	ASSTAGTYYEQY
TRBV28	TRBJ1-1	ASSINPPNTEAF
TRBV27	TRBJ1-2	ASSMGQYRGANYGYT